The present T cell receptor beta chain was sequenced within a study of Graves' ophthalmopathy and Graves' hyperthyroidism. Study context: Samples of peripheral blood were obtained at initial diagnosis, prior to treatment of any kind.

Per germline, CDR1 MDHEN and CDR2 SYDVKM. After removal of 5 bases from V and 4 bases from J, the junction contained 9 bases not matched to a gene. The CDR3 consists of 15 residues. The authors amplified TCR beta CDR3 regions from RNA transcripts. The first-round RT-PCR employed HTBI primers together with the Qiagen OneStep RT-PCR kit. A multiplex PCR was then performed as the second round. TCRdb reanalysed the multiplex PCR reads using MiXCR and keeps one entry per CDR3 protein. The repertoire holds under 200,000 distinct CDR3 sequences, with approximately 38% as singletons. Excluded were patients with other autoimmune diseases, uncontrolled infections, pregnancy or lactation.

The V and J genes are TRBV28 and TRBJ2-7; 9 bases line up with TRBD1. This TCR was recovered from a woman in her 40s with Graves' ophthalmopathy. Material: peripheral blood. This CDR3 reads CASSLGTGTLYEQYF. The CDR3 DNA is TGTGCCAGCAGTCTGGGGACAGGGACGCTTTACGAGCAGTACTTC.